This section outlines one TCR beta chain sequence together with its context. Its binding antigen is unknown. No clone much larger than this one lies a single base away; base qualities are absent. The immunoSEQ Assay, a bias-controlled multiplex PCR, was used to amplify TCRbeta CDR3 regions from genomic DNA. Turning to the authors' computational methods: Within the assay, amplification of reference gene primers was used to estimate how many nucleated cells each sample contained. Sequence reads were collapsed and filtered to measure the absolute abundance of every unique TCRbeta CDR3 rearrangement. For each sample, productive Simpson clonality was calculated as the square root of Simpson's diversity index over productive rearrangements. In its TCRdb copy, this immuneACCESS table keeps in-frame sequences only and misses some clones. Where compared with another copy, unresolved V genes explain less than half of these, and the others have no known cause. V and J calls and clone size come straight from that table; D and trimming were deduced from the DNA. The sample has 100,000 to 130,000 clones on record, roughly 83% of them singletons. The top ten clones comprise roughly 4.4% of the sample.

These data come from a study of blood T cell repertoires in COVID-19 (dated by TCRdb to about 2020). Context from the whole study: Samples covering the acute and convalescent phases of COVID-19 were provided by collaborators in the United States, Italy and Spain. The prospective study material was composed of cDNA or gDNA derived from T cells, B-cell-depleted T cells, or PBMCs. The dataset comprised deeply sampled blood TCRbeta repertoires from subjects exposed to, actively infected with, or recovered from COVID-19. The repertoires were made available in a free public database intended to serve as a resource for research on the immune response to SARS-CoV-2. Samples were obtained from the ongoing ImmuneRACE study (first 160 participants) and from some 1,300 subjects provided by 6 global collaborators. HLA class I and class II types, where available, came from metadata supplied by the sample provider rather than from assay-based typing. Nearly every sample came with metadata listing a de-identified subject ID, COVID-19 status, age in years and sex.

Whole blood was collected in K2EDTA tubes by collaborating institutions according to the institutions' own protocols. For TCRbeta analysis, collaborators shipped samples as frozen whole blood, isolated PBMCs, or DNA extracted from either of those sample types. General findings and caveats noted by the study authors: The quantity of clinical and demographic metadata differed by source and by participant and was supplied without curation.

Sequenced: peripheral blood. The sequence was obtained from a human donor in a cohort sampled during active COVID-19.

The CDR3 reads CASSPTGELTDTQYF. The DNA sequence is TGTGCCAGTAGCCCCACGGGGGAGCTTACGGATACGCAGTATTTT. The chain is assembled from TRBV19 and TRBJ2-3; D gene: possibly TRBD2, on 6 matching bases. The CDR3 covers 15 residues, taking in both the cysteine and the phenylalanine. The only DNA kept is the CDR3, 45 bases in frame from the first base. CDR1 and CDR2 are drawn from the germline V gene (reference sequence): LNHDA, SQIVND. V was cut back by 6 bases and J by 6 bases, leaving a gap of 19 bases between them. Joined to the reference TRBV19 and TRBJ2-3 proteins, this CDR3 gives the full variable domain: DGGITQSPKYLFRKEGQNVTLSCEQNLNHDAMYWYRQDPGQGLRLIYYSQIVNDFQKGDIAEGYSVSREKKESFPLTVTSAQKNPTAFYLCASSPTGELTDTQYFGPGTRLTVL.